Sequencing of this T cell receptor beta chain was carried out in a study of blood T cell repertoires in COVID-19. As for the study in general: T cells, B-cell-depleted T cells, or PBMCs provided the cDNA or gDNA that served as material.

How the authors handled the data: Using reference gene primer amplification, nucleated cell counts were estimated. Produced via immunoSEQ multiplex PCR; TCRdb's table is partial and in-frame only. That table gives V, J and clone size, and the DNA gave D and trimming. The sample has some 250,000 clones; about 90% are singletons. Between the trimmed V and J ends, which lost 7 bases and 1 base, there was a span of 13 bases. The CDR3 has 14 amino acids. In germline, CDR1 is MGHDK, CDR2 SYGVNS. The J gene is TRBJ1-1, the V gene TRBV25-1; D gene unclear. The sequencing input was peripheral blood. The clonotype was recovered from a woman aged 25 to 39 who had recovered from COVID-19. CDR3 bases: TGTGCCAGCAAGTTTGGCACCCCGAACACTGAAGCTTTCTTT. Its protein is CASKFGTPNTEAFF.